These 7 T cell receptor beta chains originate from one sample sequenced in a study of cytomegalovirus exposure and HLA in healthy donors. The assay was immunoSEQ multiplex PCR, and TCRdb's table has in-frame clones only and misses some. The table lists around 260,000 clones, roughly 91% of them singletons. The sequenced sample was PBMCs. Receptors originate from a woman younger than 45 in good health and CMV-seronegative.

V gene TRBV27 combines with J gene TRBJ2-7; 7 positions agree with TRBD2. V shed 6 bases and J 3 bases; nucleotides not matched to a gene: 14. The CDR3 contains 16 residues. Germline loops: CDR1 MNHEY, CDR2 SMNVEV (reference sequence). CDR3 nucleotide sequence: TGTGCCAGCAGGGGACTAAGCGCGACCAGCCGCTACGAGCAGTACTTC. Amino acids: CASRGLSATSRYEQYF.

The V call is TRBV18, the J call TRBJ1-5; 8 bases are a match to TRBD1. This CDR3 has 16 residues. V gave up 3 bases and J gave up 6 bases; unmatched junction bases: 10. Germline values: CDR1 KGHSH, CDR2 LQKENI. Here the CDR3 DNA reads TGTGCCAGCTCACCGGACCCCCAGGGGGCAGGTCAGCCCCAGCATTTT. It encodes CASSPDPQGAGQPQHF.

CDR3 coding DNA: TGTGCCAGCAGTCCCACAGTTAACTATGGCTACACCTTC. This translates into CASSPTVNYGYTF. The rearrangement joins TRBV27 to TRBJ1-2; D uncertain. The CDR3 is 13 amino acids. The germline V gene encodes CDR1 MNHEY and CDR2 SMNVEV (reference sequence). V was trimmed by 5 bases and J by 1 base, leaving 8 bases between them.

The V call is TRBV29-1, the J call TRBJ2-5, with unresolved D. The CDR3 is 13 residues long. The germline V and J ends were trimmed by 5 bases and 2 bases, with 12 bases remaining between them. Germline V CDR1 and CDR2: SQVTM, ANQGSEA. CDR3 in amino acids: CSVPGRRQETQYF. CDR3 bases: TGCAGCGTTCCAGGAAGGAGACAAGAGACCCAGTACTTC.

This chain joins TRBV9 and TRBJ1-1; D not certain. The CDR3 runs to 15 residues. Germline V gene lookup returns CDR1 SGDLS and CDR2 YYNGEE. Trimming pared 3 bases from V and 1 base from J, leaving 13 bases between. The CDR3, as DNA: TGTGCCAGCAGCGAGACCCTTGAGGGGAACACTGAAGCTTTCTTT. Translating it yields CASSETLEGNTEAFF.

The rearrangement links TRBV29-1 to TRBJ2-7, with D perhaps matching TRBD2 (6 bases). This CDR3 is 16 amino acids long. Trimming pared 6 bases from V and 5 bases from J, leaving 26 bases between. Germline CDR1 reads SQVTM; CDR2 reads ANQGSEA. CDR3 region: CSVPDGLPGELDEQYF. CDR3 nucleotide sequence: TGCAGCGTCCCTGATGGACTACCGGGCGAGTTGGACGAGCAGTACTTC.

Of note for this clone: At one of its ends the junction is not consistent with the germline gene, which may arise from a read error. The chain carries TRBV29-1 and TRBJ1-1; D unclear. CDR3 size: 11 residues. The germline CDR1 and CDR2 sequences are SQVTM and ANQGSEA. In DNA, the CDR3 is TGCAGCGTTGAATTGAAGACTGAAGCTTTCTTT. It encodes CSVELKTEAFF. The full variable domain, its missing parts supplied by reference TRBV29-1 and TRBJ1-1, is SAVISQKPSRDICQRGTSLTIQCQVDSQVTMMFWYRQQPGQSLTLIATANQGSEATYESGFVIDKFPISRPNLTFSTLTVSNMSPEDSSIYLCSVELKTEAFFGQGTRLTVV.